Listed below are T cell receptor beta chains from one sample, sequenced in a study of blood T cell repertoires in COVID-19. The data were produced by immunoSEQ multiplex PCR, yet TCRdb's version contains in-frame clones alone and is incomplete. The sample comprises 150,000 to 200,000 clones, approximately 84% of which are singletons, and under 3% rests with the top ten. Sequencing input: peripheral blood. Receptors originate from a human donor with acute or convalescent COVID-19. The donor label of this sample is uncertain. Both conserved end residues are part of each CDR3. A D gene is named only where the DNA matches it firmly. Size values are once, few and many counts, or a class for expanded clones, and some rows have none.

v_gene: TRBV28
j_gene: TRBJ1-4
d_gene: TRBD1
abundance: .
CDR3nt: TGTGCCAGCAGCCAACCTTGGGACAGGGGAAGGGAAGGGGGTAATGAAAAACTGTTTTTT
CDR3aa: CASSQPWDRGREGGNEKLFF

v_gene: TRBV5-4
j_gene: TRBJ2-3
d_gene: TRBD2
abundance: .
CDR3nt: TGTGCCAGCAGCGGCCGCGGGGGGTCAGATACGCAGTATTTT
CDR3aa: CASSGRGGSDTQYF

v_gene: TRBV30
j_gene: TRBJ1-6
d_gene: .
abundance: .
CDR3nt: TGTGCCTGGAGTGTACGCAGGGGTGGTTCACCCCTCCACTTT
CDR3aa: CAWSVRRGGSPLHF

v_gene: TRBV28
j_gene: TRBJ1-1
d_gene: .
abundance: .
CDR3nt: TGTGCCAGCAGGATAACAGGGCGGACTGAAGCTTTCTTT
CDR3aa: CASRITGRTEAFF

v_gene: TRBV10-1
j_gene: TRBJ2-7
d_gene: TRBD2
abundance: .
CDR3nt: TGCGCCAGCAGCCCGGGGGGGCTCTACGAGCAGTACTTC
CDR3aa: CASSPGGLYEQYF

v_gene: TRBV18
j_gene: TRBJ1-5
d_gene: .
abundance: .
CDR3nt: TGTGCCAGCTCACCAAGTGGTGGAGGGCCGGACCAGCCCCAGCATTTT
CDR3aa: CASSPSGGGPDQPQHF

v_gene: TRBV3-1/TRBV3-2
j_gene: TRBJ1-1
d_gene: TRBD1
abundance: .
CDR3nt: TGTGCCAGCAGCCGTCCCGGGACAGGGACTTCCACTGAAGCTTTCTTT
CDR3aa: CASSRPGTGTSTEAFF

v_gene: TRBV6-2/TRBV6-3
j_gene: TRBJ2-1
d_gene: TRBD1
abundance: few
CDR3nt: TGTGCCAGCAGTTACGCCGACAGGGGGCTTCTGGATGAGCAGTTCTTC
CDR3aa: CASSYADRGLLDEQFF

v_gene: TRBV20-1
j_gene: TRBJ2-2
d_gene: .
abundance: .
CDR3nt: TGCAGTGCTAGTGGTCACGGGGAGCTGTTTTTT
CDR3aa: CSASGHGELFF

v_gene: TRBV18
j_gene: TRBJ2-7
d_gene: TRBD1
abundance: .
CDR3nt: TGTGCCAGCTCACCACCGGGACAGATCTACGAGCAGTACTTC
CDR3aa: CASSPPGQIYEQYF

v_gene: TRBV3-1/TRBV3-2
j_gene: TRBJ2-3
d_gene: TRBD2
abundance: .
CDR3nt: TGTGCCAGCAACCCGGGACTAGCGGGGGAGGCGCAGTATTTT
CDR3aa: CASNPGLAGEAQYF

v_gene: TRBV2
j_gene: TRBJ1-4
d_gene: .
abundance: many
CDR3nt: TGTGCCAGCAGTGAAGCGAAGGACTGGGGAAAACTGTTTTTT
CDR3aa: CASSEAKDWGKLFF

v_gene: TRBV7-2
j_gene: TRBJ1-5
d_gene: .
abundance: .
CDR3nt: TGTGCCAGCAGCTTATACGGTACCGATCAGCCCCAGCATTTT
CDR3aa: CASSLYGTDQPQHF

v_gene: TRBV9
j_gene: TRBJ2-5
d_gene: TRBD2
abundance: once
CDR3nt: TGTGCCAGCAGCGGAACTAGCGGAGGTCAAGAGACCCAGTACTTC
CDR3aa: CASSGTSGGQETQYF

v_gene: TRBV18
j_gene: TRBJ2-7
d_gene: TRBD2
abundance: .
CDR3nt: TGTGCCAGCTCACCACCGGCGGGAGTCTACGAGCAGTACTTC
CDR3aa: CASSPPAGVYEQYF

v_gene: TRBV5-4
j_gene: TRBJ2-2
d_gene: .
abundance: .
CDR3nt: TGTGCCAGCAGTCTAACAGGGTCTTTTTCGACCGGGGAGCTGTTTTTT
CDR3aa: CASSLTGSFSTGELFF

v_gene: TRBV29-1
j_gene: TRBJ2-3
d_gene: .
abundance: .
CDR3nt: TGCAGCGTTGGGGCCTTCCCCAAGGCAGATACGCAGTATTTT
CDR3aa: CSVGAFPKADTQYF

v_gene: TRBV2
j_gene: TRBJ1-2
d_gene: .
abundance: .
CDR3nt: TGTGCCAGCAGCCTCATCCAGGGGAGGGATGGCTACACCTTC
CDR3aa: CASSLIQGRDGYTF

v_gene: TRBV28
j_gene: TRBJ1-2
d_gene: TRBD1
abundance: .
CDR3nt: TGTGCCAGCAGTTTTTCCTCGGGGACAGGGGTCGGCTACACCTTC
CDR3aa: CASSFSSGTGVGYTF

v_gene: TRBV5-1
j_gene: TRBJ2-1
d_gene: TRBD2
abundance: .
CDR3nt: TGCGCCAGCAGCTTGTATAGCGGGGGACCTAGAGAGAATGAGCAGTTCTTC
CDR3aa: CASSLYSGGPRENEQFF

v_gene: TRBV5-1
j_gene: TRBJ2-1
d_gene: TRBD1
abundance: .
CDR3nt: TGCGCCAGCAGCTTGGGAGGGGACAGGAGTTGGAATGAGCAGTTCTTC
CDR3aa: CASSLGGDRSWNEQFF

v_gene: TRBV27
j_gene: TRBJ2-1
d_gene: .
abundance: .
CDR3nt: TGTGCCAGCAGTTTATGGGGTGGGAGCTCCTACAATGAGCAGTTCTTC
CDR3aa: CASSLWGGSSYNEQFF

v_gene: TRBV25-1
j_gene: TRBJ1-2
d_gene: TRBD1
abundance: few
CDR3nt: TGTGCCAGCAGTGCCCTAACCGGGACAGGGGTTCCATATGGCTACACCTTC
CDR3aa: CASSALTGTGVPYGYTF

v_gene: TRBV2
j_gene: TRBJ1-2
d_gene: TRBD1
abundance: .
CDR3nt: TGTGCCAGCAGTGCCCGACAGGGGGCAGATGGCTACACCTTC
CDR3aa: CASSARQGADGYTF